The source of this T cell receptor beta chain is a study of blood T cell repertoires in COVID-19. In the study overall: Sources were T cells, B-cell-depleted T cells, or PBMCs; the material itself was cDNA or gDNA.

V dropped 5 bases and J dropped 4; count of bases not matched to a gene: 4. The V gene's germline CDR1 is SGHTA and CDR2 FQGTGA. The CDR3 has 14 residues. Authors' analysis steps: Amplification of reference gene primers was used by the study to estimate nucleated cell counts. Profiled with immunoSEQ multiplex PCR; TCRdb holds only in-frame clones, not every one. V and J calls and clone size are given by that table; D and trimming were obtained from the DNA. The data show 160,000 or so clones, around 81% seen once. V gene TRBV7-3 combines with J gene TRBJ1-2, with 10 bases that match TRBD1. The sample consisted of peripheral blood. This clonotype was sampled from a man aged 55 to 70 with active or convalescent COVID-19. The CDR3 DNA reads TGTGCCAGCAGCACCGGACAGGGGGTCTATGGCTACACCTTC. Translating it yields CASSTGQGVYGYTF. Using reference TRBV7-3 and TRBJ1-2 for the parts outside the CDR3, the full variable domain is GAGVSQTPSNKVTEKGKYVELRCDPISGHTALYWYRQSLGQGPEFLIYFQGTGAADDSGLPNDRFFAVRPEGSVSTLKIQRTERGDSAVYLCASSTGQGVYGYTFGSGTRLTVV.